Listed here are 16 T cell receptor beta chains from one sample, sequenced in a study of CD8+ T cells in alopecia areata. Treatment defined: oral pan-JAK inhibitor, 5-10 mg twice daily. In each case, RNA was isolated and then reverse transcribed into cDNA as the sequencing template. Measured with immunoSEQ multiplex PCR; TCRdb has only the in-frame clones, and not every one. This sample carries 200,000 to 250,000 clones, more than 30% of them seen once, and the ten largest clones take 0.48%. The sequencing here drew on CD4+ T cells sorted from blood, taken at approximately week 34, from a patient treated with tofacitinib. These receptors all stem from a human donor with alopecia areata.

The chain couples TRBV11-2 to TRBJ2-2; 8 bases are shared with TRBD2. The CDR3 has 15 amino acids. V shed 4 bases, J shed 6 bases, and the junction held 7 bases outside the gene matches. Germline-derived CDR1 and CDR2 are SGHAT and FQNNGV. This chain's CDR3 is CASSSVRGAAGELFF. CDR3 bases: TGTGCCAGCAGCTCCGTGCGGGGGGCCGCCGGGGAGCTGTTTTTT.

For the CDR3, the DNA is TGTGCCAGCAGCCCCGGACTTAACACAGATACGCAGTATTTT. This codes for CASSPGLNTDTQYF. The genes are TRBV4-2 and TRBJ2-3, with D possibly TRBD2 on 5 matching bases. V was clipped by 4 bases and J by 2 bases, with 10 bases between them. The CDR3 sequence is 14 residues long. From germline, CDR1 is LGHNA and CDR2 YNFKEQ.

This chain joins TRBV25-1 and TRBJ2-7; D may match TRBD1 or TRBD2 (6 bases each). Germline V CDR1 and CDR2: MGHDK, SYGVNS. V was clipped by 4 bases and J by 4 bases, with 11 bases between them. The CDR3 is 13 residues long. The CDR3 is CASSAGAGYEQYF. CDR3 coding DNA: TGTGCCAGCAGTGCGGGGGCAGGGTACGAGCAGTACTTC.

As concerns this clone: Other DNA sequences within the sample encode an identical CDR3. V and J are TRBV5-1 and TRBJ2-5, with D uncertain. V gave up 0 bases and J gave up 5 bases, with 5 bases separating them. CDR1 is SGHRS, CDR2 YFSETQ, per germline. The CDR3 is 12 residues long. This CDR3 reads CASSLDSETQYF. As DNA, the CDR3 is TGCGCCAGCAGCTTGGACTCGGAGACCCAGTACTTC. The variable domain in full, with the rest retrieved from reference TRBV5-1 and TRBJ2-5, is KAGVTQTPRYLIKTRGQQVTLSCSPISGHRSVSWYQQTPGQGLQFLFEYFSETQRNKGNFPGRFSGRQFSNSRSEMNVSTLELGDSALYLCASSLDSETQYFGPGTRLLVL.

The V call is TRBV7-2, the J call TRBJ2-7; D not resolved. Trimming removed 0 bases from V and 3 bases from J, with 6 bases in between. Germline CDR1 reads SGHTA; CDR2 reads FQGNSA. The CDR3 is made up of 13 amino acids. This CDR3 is CASSLARVYEQYF. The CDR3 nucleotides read TGTGCCAGCAGCTTAGCCAGAGTCTACGAGCAGTACTTC.

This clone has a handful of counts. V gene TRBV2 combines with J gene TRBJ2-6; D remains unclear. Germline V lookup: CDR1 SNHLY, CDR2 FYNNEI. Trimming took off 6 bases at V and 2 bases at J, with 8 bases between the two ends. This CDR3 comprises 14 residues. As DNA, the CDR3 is TGTGCCAGCAGCCTTGGGGCTGGGGCCAACGTCCTGACTTTC. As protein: CASSLGAGANVLTF.

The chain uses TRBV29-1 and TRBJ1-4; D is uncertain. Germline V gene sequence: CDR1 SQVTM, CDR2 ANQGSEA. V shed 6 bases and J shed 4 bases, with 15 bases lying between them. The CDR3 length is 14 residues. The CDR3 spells CSVMLPDGNEKLFF. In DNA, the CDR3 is TGCAGCGTAATGCTCCCTGACGGTAATGAAAAACTGTTTTTT.

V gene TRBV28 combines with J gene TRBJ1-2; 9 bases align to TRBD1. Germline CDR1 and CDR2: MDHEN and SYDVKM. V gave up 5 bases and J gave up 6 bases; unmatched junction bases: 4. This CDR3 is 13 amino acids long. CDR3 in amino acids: CASSTTGGNGYTF. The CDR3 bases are TGTGCCAGCAGTACTACAGGGGGCAATGGCTACACCTTC.

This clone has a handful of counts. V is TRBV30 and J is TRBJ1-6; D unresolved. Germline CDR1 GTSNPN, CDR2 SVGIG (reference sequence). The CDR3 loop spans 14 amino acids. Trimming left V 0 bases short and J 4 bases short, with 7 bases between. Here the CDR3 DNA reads TGTGCCTGGAGTGTGCAGTTTTATAATTCACCCCTCCACTTT. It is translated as CAWSVQFYNSPLHF.

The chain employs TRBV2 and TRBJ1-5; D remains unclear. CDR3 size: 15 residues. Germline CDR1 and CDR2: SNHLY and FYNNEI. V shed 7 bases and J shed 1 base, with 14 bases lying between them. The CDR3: CASTTLDHSNQPQHF. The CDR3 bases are TGTGCCAGCACAACTTTGGACCACAGCAATCAGCCCCAGCATTTT.

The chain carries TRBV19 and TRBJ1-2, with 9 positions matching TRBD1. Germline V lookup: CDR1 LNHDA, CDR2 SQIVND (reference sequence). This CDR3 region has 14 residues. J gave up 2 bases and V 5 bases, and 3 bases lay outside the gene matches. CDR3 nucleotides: TGTGCCAGTAGTGTCGGACAGGGGAACTATGGCTACACCTTC. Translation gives CASSVGQGNYGYTF.

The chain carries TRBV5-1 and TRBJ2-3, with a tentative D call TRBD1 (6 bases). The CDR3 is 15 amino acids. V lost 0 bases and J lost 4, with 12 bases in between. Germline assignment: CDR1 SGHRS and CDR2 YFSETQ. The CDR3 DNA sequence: TGCGCCAGCAGCTTGGTCCAGGGGCGGGCAGATACGCAGTATTTT. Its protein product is CASSLVQGRADTQYF.

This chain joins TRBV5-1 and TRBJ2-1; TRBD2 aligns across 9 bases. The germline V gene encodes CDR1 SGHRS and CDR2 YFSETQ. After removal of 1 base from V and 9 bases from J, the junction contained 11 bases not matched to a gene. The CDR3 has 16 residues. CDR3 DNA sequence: TGCGCCAGCAGCTTGAATCCCGGGACTAGCATTGGTGAGCAGTTCTTC. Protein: CASSLNPGTSIGEQFF.

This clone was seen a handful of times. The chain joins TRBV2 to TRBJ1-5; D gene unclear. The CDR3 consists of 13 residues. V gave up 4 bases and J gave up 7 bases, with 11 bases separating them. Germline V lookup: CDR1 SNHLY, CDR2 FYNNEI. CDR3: CASSGYSGQPQHF. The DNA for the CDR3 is TGTGCCAGCAGTGGTTACTCGGGGCAGCCCCAGCATTTT.

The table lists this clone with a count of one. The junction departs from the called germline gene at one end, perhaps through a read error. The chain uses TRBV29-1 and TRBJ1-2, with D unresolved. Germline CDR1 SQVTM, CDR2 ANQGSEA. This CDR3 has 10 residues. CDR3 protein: CSVEDYGYTF. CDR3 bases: TGCAGCGTTGAAGACTACGGCTACACCTTC. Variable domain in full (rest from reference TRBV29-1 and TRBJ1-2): SAVISQKPSRDICQRGTSLTIQCQVDSQVTMMFWYRQQPGQSLTLIATANQGSEATYESGFVIDKFPISRPNLTFSTLTVSNMSPEDSSIYLCSVEDYGYTFGSGTRLTVV.

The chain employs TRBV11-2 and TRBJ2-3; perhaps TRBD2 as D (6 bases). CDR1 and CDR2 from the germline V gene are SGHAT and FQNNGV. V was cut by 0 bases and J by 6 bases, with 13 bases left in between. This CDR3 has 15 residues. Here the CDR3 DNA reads TGTGCCAGCAGCTTAGAGTCCATGGCGGGGGATACGCAGTATTTT. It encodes CASSLESMAGDTQYF.